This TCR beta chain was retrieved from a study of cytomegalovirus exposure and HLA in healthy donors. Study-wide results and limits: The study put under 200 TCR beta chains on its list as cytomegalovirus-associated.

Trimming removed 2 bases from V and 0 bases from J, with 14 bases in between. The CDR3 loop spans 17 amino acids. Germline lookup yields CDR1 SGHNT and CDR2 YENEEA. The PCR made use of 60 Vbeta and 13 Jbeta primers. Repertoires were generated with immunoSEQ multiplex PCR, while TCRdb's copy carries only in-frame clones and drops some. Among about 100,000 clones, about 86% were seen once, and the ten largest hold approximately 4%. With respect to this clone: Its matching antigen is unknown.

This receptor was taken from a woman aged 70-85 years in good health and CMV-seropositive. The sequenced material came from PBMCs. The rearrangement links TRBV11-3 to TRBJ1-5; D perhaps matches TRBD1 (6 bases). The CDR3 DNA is TGTGCCAGCAGCTTACACAGGGCCCCAAATAGCAATCAGCCCCAGCATTTT. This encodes CASSLHRAPNSNQPQHF.